This record covers a single TCR beta chain. Antigen unknown. Assay: immunoSEQ multiplex PCR; the TCRdb copy retains only in-frame clones and omits some. Altogether about 41,000 clones are present, more than 75% being singletons, with the ten largest covering roughly a third. The CDR3 covers 19 residues. The data were taken from a study of OX40 agonist ivuxolimab in advanced cancers. Study context: Ivuxolimab was delivered to patients intravenously every 2 weeks at doses spanning 0.01 to 10 mg/kg.

Notes on the study in general: Among T cells, CD8+ cells averaged more expanded clones than CD4+ cells. Clonal expansion was seen in CD4+ and CD8+ blood T cells by week 6 at 0.1 to 3.0 mg/kg.

The chain carries TRBV21-1 and TRBJ1-5; TRBD1, as called in the table, went unchecked against the DNA. TRBV21-1 counts as a pseudogene. The TCR originated in an adult with an advanced solid tumor such as melanoma, head and neck, liver or kidney cancer. The sequences come from CD4+ or CD8+ T cells sorted from blood, collected in a trial of the OX40 agonist ivuxolimab. The CDR3 DNA is TGTGCCAGCAGCTTTCGCCGGGACAGGGACTATTATAGCAATCAGCCCCAGCATTTT. This sequence encodes CASSFRRDRDYYSNQPQHF.